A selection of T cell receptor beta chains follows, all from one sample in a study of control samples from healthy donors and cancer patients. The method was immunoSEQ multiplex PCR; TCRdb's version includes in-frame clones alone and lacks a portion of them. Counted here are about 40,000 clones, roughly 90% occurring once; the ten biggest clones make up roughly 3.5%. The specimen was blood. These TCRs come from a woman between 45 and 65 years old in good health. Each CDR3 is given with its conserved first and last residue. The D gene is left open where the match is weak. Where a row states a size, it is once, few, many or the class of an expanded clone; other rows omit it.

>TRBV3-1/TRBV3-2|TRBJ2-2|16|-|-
TGTGCCAGCAGCCTCTCTGGGGCGGCAAACACCGGGGAGCTGTTTTTT
CASSLSGAANTGELFF
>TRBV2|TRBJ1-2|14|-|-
TGTGCCAGCAGTGAGGACTCAACGATTCATGGCTACACCTTC
CASSEDSTIHGYTF
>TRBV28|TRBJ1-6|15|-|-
TGTGCCAGCAGTTTACTTTTCATTGGGAGTTCTCCCCTCCACTTT
CASSLLFIGSSPLHF
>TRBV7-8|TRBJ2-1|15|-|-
TGTGCCAGCAGCCCCACTAGGACCCCCTACAATGAGCAGTTCTTC
CASSPTRTPYNEQFF
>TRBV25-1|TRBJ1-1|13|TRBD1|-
TGTGCCAGCTCACGACAGGGCTACACTGAAGCTTTCTTT
CASSRQGYTEAFF
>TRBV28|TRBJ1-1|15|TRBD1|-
TGTGCCAGCAGCCTAAGGGGGCCGGGAAGCACTGAAGCTTTCTTT
CASSLRGPGSTEAFF
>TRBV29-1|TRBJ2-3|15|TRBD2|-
TGCAGCGTTGAAGTGAGCGGGGGGGCTGTAGATACGCAGTATTTT
CSVEVSGGAVDTQYF
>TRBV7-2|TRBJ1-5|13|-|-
TGTGCCAGCAGCGTACAGGGTGATCAGCCCCAGCATTTT
CASSVQGDQPQHF
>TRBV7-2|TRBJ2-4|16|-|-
TGTGCCAGCAGCTTACAAGTCACCCTAGCCAAAAACATTCAGTACTTC
CASSLQVTLAKNIQYF
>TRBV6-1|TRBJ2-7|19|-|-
TGTGCCAGCAGTGAAAATATTATCAAGACAGAGACCCGCCCTTACGAGCAGTACTTC
CASSENIIKTETRPYEQYF
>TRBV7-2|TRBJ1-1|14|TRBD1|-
TGTGCCAGCAGCCTACAGGGGGCGAGGACTGAAGCTTTCTTT
CASSLQGARTEAFF
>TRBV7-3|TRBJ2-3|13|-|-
TGTGCCAGCAGCTTAACGCGGGTAGATACGCAGTATTTT
CASSLTRVDTQYF
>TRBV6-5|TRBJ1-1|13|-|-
TGTGCCAGCAGTTACTCCCGCATGGGGGGAGCTTTCTTT
CASSYSRMGGAFF
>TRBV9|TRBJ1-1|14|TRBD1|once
TGTGCCAGCAGGCCCGGGACAGAGGGAGCTGAAGCTTTCTTT
CASRPGTEGAEAFF
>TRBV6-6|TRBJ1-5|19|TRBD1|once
TGTGCCAGCAGTCGATCGACCGGGACAGGGGGCGCGAGCAATCAGCCCCAGCATTTT
CASSRSTGTGGASNQPQHF
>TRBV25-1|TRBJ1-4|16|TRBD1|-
TGTGCCAGCAGTGAATACCCCTCAGGGGGCGCAAGGAAACTGTTTTTT
CASSEYPSGGARKLFF
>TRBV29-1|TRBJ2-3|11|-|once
TGCAGCGTTACCTCCACAGATACGCAGTATTTT
CSVTSTDTQYF
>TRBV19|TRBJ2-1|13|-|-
TGTGCCAGTAGTATCGTGGCGCCGGCTGAGCAGTTCTTC
CASSIVAPAEQFF
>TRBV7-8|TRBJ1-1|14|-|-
TGTGCCAGCAGCTTGCGGTTGAAGAACACTGAAGCTTTCTTT
CASSLRLKNTEAFF
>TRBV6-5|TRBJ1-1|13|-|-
TGTGCCAGCAGTCCCACCTCAGGGTGGGGAGCTTTCTTT
CASSPTSGWGAFF
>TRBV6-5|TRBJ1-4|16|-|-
TGTGCCAGCAGTTACTCGAGAACAACAACTAATGAAAAACTGTTTTTT
CASSYSRTTTNEKLFF
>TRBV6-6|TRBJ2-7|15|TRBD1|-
TGTGCCAGCAGTACACCGGGACAGGGATACTACGAGCAGTACTTC
CASSTPGQGYYEQYF
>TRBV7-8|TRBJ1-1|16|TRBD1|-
TGTGCCAGCAGCACCACCTCCGGGACAGGGGGCACTGAAGCTTTCTTT
CASSTTSGTGGTEAFF
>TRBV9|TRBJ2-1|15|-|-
TGTGCCAGCAGCTCTACTCTGGGGGGCATAAATGAGCAGTTCTTC
CASSSTLGGINEQFF
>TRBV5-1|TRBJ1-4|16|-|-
TGCGCCAGCAGAGGTGGGTCGCTTCCAACTAATGAAAAACTGTTTTTT
CASRGGSLPTNEKLFF
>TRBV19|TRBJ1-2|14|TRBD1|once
TGTGCCAGTTCACCGGGACAGGGCGGGAGTGGCTACACCTTC
CASSPGQGGSGYTF
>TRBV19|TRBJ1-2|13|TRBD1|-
TGTGCCAGTAGTTTAACAGGGGGCTATGGCTACACCTTC
CASSLTGGYGYTF
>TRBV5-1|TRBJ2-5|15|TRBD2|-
TGCGCCAGCAGCTTGTCAGCGGGGTCATTGGAGACCCAGTACTTC
CASSLSAGSLETQYF
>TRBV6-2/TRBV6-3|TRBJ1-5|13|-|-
TGTGCCAGCAGCCCCGAGGGGATTCAGCCCCAGCATTTT
CASSPEGIQPQHF
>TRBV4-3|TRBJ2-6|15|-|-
TGCGCCAGCAGCCAAGATTTCACTGGGGCCAACGTCCTGACTTTC
CASSQDFTGANVLTF
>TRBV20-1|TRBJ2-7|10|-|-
TGCAGTGCTAGAGGCGAGGAGCAGTACTTC
CSARGEEQYF
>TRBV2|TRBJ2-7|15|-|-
TGTGCCAGCAGTGAAGGGCAGGGGAGGTTGAGGGAGCAGTACTTC
CASSEGQGRLREQYF
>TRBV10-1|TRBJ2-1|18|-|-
TGCGCCAGCAGAGTAGCCGGGACCGTATCCTTCTCCTACAATGAGCAGTTCTTC
CASRVAGTVSFSYNEQFF
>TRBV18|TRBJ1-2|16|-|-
TGTGCCAGCTCACCAGCGGGGGGCCAGGGGAACTATGGCTACACCTTC
CASSPAGGQGNYGYTF
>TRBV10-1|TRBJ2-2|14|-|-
TGCGCCAGCAGGGAGGGGGCGAACACCGGGGAGCTGTTTTTT
CASREGANTGELFF
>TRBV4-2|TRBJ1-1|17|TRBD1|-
TGTGCCAGCAGCCAGCCGACAGGGGAGAGCTGGAACACTGAAGCTTTCTTT
CASSQPTGESWNTEAFF
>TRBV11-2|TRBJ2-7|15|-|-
TGTGCCAGCAGCCCAAATCAGGGGTCTGTGTACGAGCAGTACTTC
CASSPNQGSVYEQYF
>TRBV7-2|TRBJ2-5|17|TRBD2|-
TGTGCCAGCAGCTTAATAGGTGGAGCGGGGGGCCTTGAGACCCAGTACTTC
CASSLIGGAGGLETQYF
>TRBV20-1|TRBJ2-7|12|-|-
TGCAGTGCTAGTCCCATAGGTCACGAGCAGTACTTC
CSASPIGHEQYF
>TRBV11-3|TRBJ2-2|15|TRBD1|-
TGTGCCAGCAGCCGGACAGGGAAAGGCACCGGGGAGCTGTTTTTT
CASSRTGKGTGELFF
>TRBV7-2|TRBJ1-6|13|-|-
TGTGCCAGTAGGGGCAGACCTAATTCACCCCTCCACTTT
CASRGRPNSPLHF
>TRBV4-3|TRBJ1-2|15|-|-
TGCGCCAGCAGCCAAGATCCATGGCAGAACTATGGCTACACCTTC
CASSQDPWQNYGYTF
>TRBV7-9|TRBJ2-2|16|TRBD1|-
TGTGCCAGCAGTTTTTCCGGGACAGTGAACACCGGGGAGCTGTTTTTT
CASSFSGTVNTGELFF
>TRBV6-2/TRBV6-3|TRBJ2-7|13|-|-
TGTGCCAGCAGTTACTCGGAACGGGTAAGGCAGTACTTC
CASSYSERVRQYF
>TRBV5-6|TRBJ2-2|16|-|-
TGTGCCAGCAGCTCGCCTAGGGCAGGGGTTACCGGGGAGCTGTTTTTT
CASSSPRAGVTGELFF
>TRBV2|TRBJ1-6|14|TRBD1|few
TGTGCCAGCATTAGGGACAGGGGAGGATCACCCCTCCACTTT
CASIRDRGGSPLHF
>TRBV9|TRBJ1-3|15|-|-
TGTGCCAGCAGCGTAGCTCGAGCAGGTGGAAACACCATATATTTT
CASSVARAGGNTIYF
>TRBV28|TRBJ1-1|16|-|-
TGTGCCAGCAGTTTATCTCGGGGGGGATTGAACACTGAAGCCTTCTTT
CASSLSRGGLNTEAFF
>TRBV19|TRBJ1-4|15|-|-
TGTGCCAGTAGTATAGATCCCGCATCTAATGAAAAACTGTTTTTT
CASSIDPASNEKLFF
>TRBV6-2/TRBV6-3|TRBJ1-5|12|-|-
TGTGCCAGCAGTTACGGGAATCAGCCCCAGCATTTT
CASSYGNQPQHF
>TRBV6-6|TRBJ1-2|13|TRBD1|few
TGTGCCGGCCGACAGGGATCGGACTATGGCTACACCTTC
CAGRQGSDYGYTF
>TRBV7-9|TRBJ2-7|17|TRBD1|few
TGTGCCAGCAGCTTAATCGGACAGGACTCTTCCCCCTACGAGCAGTACTTC
CASSLIGQDSSPYEQYF
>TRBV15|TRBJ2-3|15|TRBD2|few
TGTGCCACCAGTTCGAGCGGGGGGGCTTCAGATACGCAGTATTTT
CATSSSGGASDTQYF
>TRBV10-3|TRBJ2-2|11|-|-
TGTGCCATCCAAGACACCGGGGAGCTGTTTTTT
CAIQDTGELFF
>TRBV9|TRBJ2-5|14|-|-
TGTGCCAGCAGCGTAGGGGCAGCTCAAGAGACCCAGTACTTC
CASSVGAAQETQYF
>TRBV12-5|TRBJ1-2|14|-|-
TGTGCTAGTGGTTTGAACCCGGGTCCGCGTGGCTACACCTTC
CASGLNPGPRGYTF
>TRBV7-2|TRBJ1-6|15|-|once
TGTGCCAGCAGCTTAGCCTTGCTCTATAATTCACCCCTCCACTTT
CASSLALLYNSPLHF
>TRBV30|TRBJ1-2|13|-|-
TGTGCCTGGGGGGGAGGATCCCAGAGATTCTACACCTTC
CAWGGGSQRFYTF
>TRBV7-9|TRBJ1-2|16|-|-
TGTGCCAGCAGCCCTACCCTTTCTGGGGGGCGACTTGGCTACACCTTC
CASSPTLSGGRLGYTF